Listed here are 19 T cell receptor beta chains from one sample, sequenced in a study of regulatory T cells in long-lasting Graves disease. The time point here: newly diagnosed GD, antithyroid drugs for less than 3 months. From RNA extracted from PBMCs, the TCR library was made. Relying on iRepertoire HTBI primers and Arm-PCR of CDR3 regions, the team built TCR beta libraries. Using its own MiXCR run on the multiplex PCR reads, TCRdb lists one record per CDR3 protein. The sample carries about 210,000 distinct CDR3 sequences, roughly a fifth recorded once. The data were also submitted as part of a second study, on T cells in Graves' hyperthyroidism and ophthalmopathy.

Specimen: peripheral blood mononuclear cells (PBMCs), collected at new diagnosis, from a patient treated with antithyroid drugs. The receptors were sampled from a woman in her 30s with Graves disease.

This clonotype showed up many times. J is TRBJ1-1 and V is TRBV4-1; D is uncertain. The CDR3 runs 15 residues. V was shortened by 2 bases and J by 0 bases, with 10 bases between the two germline ends. Germline V gene lookup returns CDR1 MGHRA and CDR2 YSYEKL. For the CDR3, the DNA is TGCGCCAGCAGCCAATCACCGGCGATGAACACTGAAGCTTTCTTT. Translated: CASSQSPAMNTEAFF.

This clonotype occurred many times. The CDR3 nucleotides read TGTGCCACCAGTGATGGGGGTGGACAGCCCCAGCATTTT. It yields the protein CATSDGGGQPQHF. The rearrangement uses TRBV24-1 and TRBJ1-5, with a tentative D call TRBD1 (5 bases). Germline loops: CDR1 KGHDR, CDR2 SFDVKD. The V and J ends lost 3 bases and 7 bases respectively, with 9 bases between them. The CDR3 sequence is 13 residues long.

Of note for this clonotype: A read error is possible here, since a much larger clone lies one base away. This rearrangement joins TRBV30 to TRBJ2-7; D gene uncertain. In germline, CDR1 is GTSNPN, CDR2 SVGIG (reference sequence). Trimming left V 7 bases short and J 5 bases short, with 21 bases between. The CDR3 has 14 amino acids. CDR3: CALSLDWFGNEQYF. CDR3 bases: TGTGCCTTGAGCCTAGACTGGTTTGGAAACGAGCAGTACTTC.

This clonotype was counted many times. The rearrangement uses TRBV2 and TRBJ1-5; 7 positions match TRBD1. Germline CDR1 and CDR2: SNHLY and FYNNEI. The CDR3 consists of 15 residues. V lost 7 bases, J lost 0 bases, and 6 bases stayed unmatched. The CDR3 loop is CASMRQGHSNQPQHF. The CDR3 DNA is TGTGCCAGCATGCGACAGGGCCATAGCAATCAGCCCCAGCATTTT. Together with reference TRBV2 and TRBJ1-5, the CDR3 gives the full variable domain: EPEVTQTPSHQVTQMGQEVILRCVPISNHLYFYWYRQILGQKVEFLVSFYNNEISEKSEIFDDQFSVERPDGSNFTLKIRSTKLEDSAMYFCASMRQGHSNQPQHFGDGTRLSIL.

This clonotype showed up many times. This chain links TRBV18 with TRBJ2-3; 10 positions match TRBD1. J was trimmed by 1 base and V by 5 bases; bases with no gene match: 9. CDR3 size: 17 residues. CDR1 is KGHSH, CDR2 LQKENI, per germline. CDR3: CASSSRDRGFGTDTQYF. The CDR3 DNA is TGTGCCAGCTCAAGCCGGGACAGGGGTTTTGGCACAGATACGCAGTATTTT.

About this clonotype: Given a far larger clone just one base away, this is likely a sequencing read error. The rearrangement joins TRBV28 to TRBJ2-4, with a weak D call TRBD2 (5 bases). The J call is doubtful: the DNA matches TRBJ2-5 better. Per the germline V gene, CDR1 is MDHEN and CDR2 is SYDVKM. The CDR3 is 17 residues long. This CDR3 reads CASSLSGSWARGVTQYF. DNA for the CDR3: TGTGCCAGCAGTTTATCGGGGAGTTGGGCCAGAGGAGTGACCCAGTACTTC.

This clonotype occurred many times. The genes are TRBV30 and TRBJ2-2; D unresolved. This CDR3 region has 14 residues. Trimming cost V 1 base and J 2 bases, with 8 bases left between them. Per the germline V gene, CDR1 is GTSNPN and CDR2 is SVGIG (reference sequence). CDR3 sequence: CAWSAVVNTGELFF. The CDR3 DNA is TGTGCCTGGAGTGCAGTGGTAAACACCGGGGAGCTGTTTTTT.

This rearrangement joins TRBV20-1 to TRBJ2-1, with 12 bases identical to TRBD2. The CDR3 is 15 amino acids. The V and J ends lost 3 bases and 7 bases, in that order; junction bases with no gene match: 7. Germline loops: CDR1 DFQATT, CDR2 SNEGSKA (reference sequence). The CDR3 nucleotides are TGCAGTGCTAGCCCCCTAGCGGGGGGGGGGAATGAGCAGTTCTTC. Protein: CSASPLAGGGNEQFF.

This clonotype was recorded many times. An end of the junction does not agree with germline; a read error may underlie this. V usage is TRBV28 and J usage is TRBJ1-5; no firm D call. This CDR3 is 14 amino acids long. Germline CDR1 is MDHEN and CDR2 is SYDVKM. The CDR3 nucleotides are TGTGCCAGCGACCGGGGAGATAGCAATCAGCCCCGGCATTTT. It encodes CASDRGDSNQPRHF.

Comment on this clonotype: A much larger clone differs by one base, so this may be a read error. The chain carries TRBV7-2 and TRBJ1-1; 9 bases are a match to TRBD1. Germline V gene data show CDR1 as SGHTA and CDR2 as FQGNSA. J was trimmed by 6 bases and V by 6 bases; bases with no gene match: 11. The CDR3 spans 15 residues. The CDR3 coding sequence is TGTGCCAGCAGTACAGGGGGCGGAGTCGGCGCTGAAGCTTTCTTT. It encodes CASSTGGGVGAEAFF. The full variable domain, its missing parts supplied by reference TRBV7-2 and TRBJ1-1, is GAGVSQSPSNKVTEKGKDVELRCDPISGHTALYWYRQSLGQGLEFLIYFQGNSAPDKSGLPSDRFSAERTGGSVSTLTIQRTQQEDSAVYLCASSTGGGVGAEAFFGQGTRLTVV.

This clonotype occurred once. This may arise from a read error, as a much more abundant clone is one base away. The chain recombines TRBV6-1 with TRBJ1-1; D gene ambiguous. This CDR3 is 11 amino acids long. Trimming took 10 bases from V and 4 from J, leaving 10 bases between them. Per germline, CDR1 MNHNS and CDR2 SASEGT. CDR3 DNA: TGTGCCACCTATCTTAGCACTGAAGCTTTCTTT. Translating it yields CATYLSTEAFF.

This clonotype was detected many times. This rearrangement joins TRBV20-1 to TRBJ2-3, with 9 positions matching TRBD2. Trimming cost V 2 bases and J 4 bases; bases outside gene matches: 13. CDR3 length equals 17 residues. Germline loops: CDR1 DFQATT, CDR2 SNEGSKA (reference sequence). Here the CDR3 DNA reads TGCAGTGCTAGACCCTATCAGGGCGGGGGGGCCCCAGATACGCAGTATTTT. Its translation: CSARPYQGGGAPDTQYF.

The chain is built from TRBV28 and TRBJ1-2; D ambiguous. Germline values: CDR1 MDHEN, CDR2 SYDVKM. CDR3 length equals 14 residues. V lost 2 bases and J lost 6, with 13 bases in between. The CDR3, as DNA: TGTGCCAGCAGTTTACCCCCCAATAAGGATGGCTACACCTTC. This codes for CASSLPPNKDGYTF.

This clonotype was seen repeatedly, ten times or more. The chain carries TRBV6-1 and TRBJ1-6; D remains unclear. Germline loops: CDR1 MNHNS, CDR2 SASEGT. V was shortened by 7 bases and J by 7 bases, with 11 bases between the two germline ends. The CDR3 covers 13 residues. CDR3 coding DNA: TGTGCCAGCACCGAGGACCGAAATTCACCCCTCCACTTT. Amino acid sequence: CASTEDRNSPLHF.

This clonotype was recorded many times. This chain connects TRBV10-3 to TRBJ2-3; 7 nucleotides align to TRBD1. Looked up from germline, CDR1 is ENHRY and CDR2 is SYGVKD. The ends lost 4 bases at V and 4 bases at J; junction bases unmatched: 8. The CDR3 covers 15 residues. The CDR3 DNA reads TGTGCCATCAGTGTCCTGACAGGGACCCCAGATACGCAGTATTTT. Amino acid sequence: CAISVLTGTPDTQYF.

The chain employs TRBV20-1 and TRBJ1-2, with D uncertain. The CDR3 runs to 14 residues. The ends were cut back, 2 bases at V and 5 bases at J, with 15 bases in the middle. The germline V gene encodes CDR1 DFQATT and CDR2 SNEGSKA (reference sequence). CDR3 loop: CSARSLIQLYGYTF. The CDR3 nucleotides are TGCAGTGCTAGATCTCTCATTCAGCTTTATGGCTACACCTTC.

On this clonotype itself: One base separates it from a far larger clone, so it is likely a read error. This sequence joins TRBV27 and TRBJ2-7; 14 bases line up with TRBD2. Trimming cost V 7 bases and J 7 bases; bases outside gene matches: 18. Germline values: CDR1 MNHEY, CDR2 SMNVEV (reference sequence). The CDR3 covers 18 residues. The CDR3 is CASTPGLAGVGSYNEQYF. The CDR3, as DNA: TGTGCCAGCACTCCGGGACTAGCGGGAGTGGGCTCCTACAATGAGCAGTACTTC.

This clonotype was picked up many times. The rearrangement links TRBV15 to TRBJ2-2, with D possibly matching TRBD2 (6 bases). CDR1 LNHNV and CDR2 YYDKDF come from the germline V gene (reference sequence). The CDR3 runs to 13 residues. V was clipped by 4 bases and J by 5 bases, with 8 bases between them. The CDR3 DNA follows: TGTGCCACCAGCAAAGGGAGGACCGGGGAGCTGTTTTTT. Translated, it gives CATSKGRTGELFF.

In its sample, this clonotype was seen many times. This rearrangement joins TRBV19 to TRBJ1-2; D possibly corresponds to TRBD1 (5 bases). V gave up 2 bases and J gave up 6 bases, with 16 bases separating them. This CDR3 contains 15 residues. Germline V gives CDR1 LNHDA, CDR2 SQIVND (reference sequence). Written as DNA, the CDR3 is TGTGCCAGTAGTATATCGACAGAACGCTCTAATGGCTACACCTTC. Translated, it gives CASSISTERSNGYTF.